This T cell receptor beta chain was recovered during a study of T cells in Graves' hyperthyroidism and ophthalmopathy. Amplification of TCR beta CDR3 regions was performed using RNA transcripts as template. First-round RT-PCR targeting the TCR CDR3 was performed with the HTBI primer set. One entry per CDR3 protein, called by TCRdb with MiXCR from the multiplex PCR reads. The sample includes hundreds of thousands of distinct CDR3 sequences, approximately 13% of them seen just once. The length of the CDR3 is 16 residues. The V gene lost 3 bases and the J gene lost 4 bases, with 14 bases spanning the gap. Germline V lookup: CDR1 KGHDR, CDR2 SFDVKD. Of note for this clonotype: Antigen: not known.

The study's findings and limits: Among clonotypes expanded in thyroid above 0.001, most were also found in blood.

If no ophthalmopathy progression occurred within 18 months, Graves' hyperthyroidism was stable. Diagnosis rested on symptoms, serum thyroxine and TRAb, thyroid ultrasound, and orbital computed tomography. Fresh peripheral blood, 8 to 10 ml, was the source of the PBMCs. This chain uses TRBV24-1 with TRBJ2-2, with unresolved D. The clonotype originates from a woman between 18 and 30 years old with Graves' hyperthyroidism. Specimen: blood. CDR3 in amino acids: CATSDGTEKLTGELFF. CDR3 in DNA: TGTGCCACCAGTGATGGCACAGAAAAGCTCACCGGGGAGCTGTTTTTT.